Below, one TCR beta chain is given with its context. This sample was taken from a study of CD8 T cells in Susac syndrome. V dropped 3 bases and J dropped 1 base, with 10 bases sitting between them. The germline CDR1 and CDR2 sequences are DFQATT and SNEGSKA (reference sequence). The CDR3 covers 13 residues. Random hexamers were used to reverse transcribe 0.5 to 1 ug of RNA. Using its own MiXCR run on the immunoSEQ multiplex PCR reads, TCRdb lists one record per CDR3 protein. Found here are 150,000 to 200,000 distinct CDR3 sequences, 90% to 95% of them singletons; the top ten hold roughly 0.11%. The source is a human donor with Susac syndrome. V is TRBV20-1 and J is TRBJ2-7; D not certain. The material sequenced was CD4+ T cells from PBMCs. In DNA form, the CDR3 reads TGCAGTGCTAGCCGCCTCCTATCCTACGAGCAGTACTTC. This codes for CSASRLLSYEQYF.